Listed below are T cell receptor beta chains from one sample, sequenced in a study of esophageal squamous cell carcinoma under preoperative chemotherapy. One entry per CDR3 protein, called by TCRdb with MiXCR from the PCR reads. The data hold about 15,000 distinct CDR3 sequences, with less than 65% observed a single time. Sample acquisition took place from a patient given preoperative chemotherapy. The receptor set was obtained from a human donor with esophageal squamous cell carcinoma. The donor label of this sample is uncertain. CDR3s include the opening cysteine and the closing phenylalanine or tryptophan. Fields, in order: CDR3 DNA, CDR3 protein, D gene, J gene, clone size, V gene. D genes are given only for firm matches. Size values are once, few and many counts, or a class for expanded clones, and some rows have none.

TGTGCCAGCAGGCGCAACCGGGGGGGCGACCCAGATACGCAGTATTTT CASRRNRGGDPDTQYF TRBD2 TRBJ2-3 - TRBV6-1
TGTGCCAGCAGTCAAACGGGACTGGAGGACTACGAGCAGTTCTTC CASSQTGLEDYEQFF - TRBJ2-1 once TRBV6-2/TRBV6-3
TGTGCCAGCAGTTACTCACGGACTAGAGAGTACTTC CASSYSRTREYF TRBD2 TRBJ2-4 - TRBV6-5
TGTGCCAGCACGACTCTTTCCAATGAGCAGTTCTTC CASTTLSNEQFF - TRBJ2-1 many TRBV6-1
TGTGCCAGCAGCTTGGACAGGCTGTCACGAGACAAGCAGTACTTC CASSLDRLSRDKQYF TRBD1 TRBJ2-5 - TRBV7-2
TGTGCCAGGGGGGCGGGAGACAACGATACGCAGTATTTC CARGAGDNDTQYF - TRBJ2-3 - TRBV6-1
TGTCGCGGCTCGGGGCGGGGAGCCAAAAACATTCAGTACTTC CRGSGRGAKNIQYF - TRBJ2-4 - TRBV10-3
TGTGCCAGCAGCCCGCATAGTTACGAGCAGTACTTC CASSPHSYEQYF - TRBJ2-7 - TRBV7-8
TGTGCCAGCAGCCGAGGATCCTACAATGAGCAGTTCTTC CASSRGSYNEQFF - TRBJ2-1 - TRBV12-3/TRBV12-4
TGTGCCACCAGTGACCCCGGACTAGCGGCGAACACCGGGGAGCTGTTTTTT CATSDPGLAANTGELFF TRBD2 TRBJ2-2 few TRBV24-1
TGTGCCAGCAGTTGGGGGGGGAACACCGGGGAGCTGTTTTTT CASSWGGNTGELFF TRBD2 TRBJ2-2 medium-sized TRBV6-2/TRBV6-3
TGTGCCAGCAGGGATGTGAACACCGGTGAGCTGTTTTTT CASRDVNTGELFF - TRBJ2-2 - TRBV6-1
TGTGCCAGCGTTAGTAACTATGGCTACACCTTC CASVSNYGYTF - TRBJ1-2 many TRBV6-5
TGTGCCAGCAGTGTAAGTGCTAGGCTCCCGTTCTTC CASSVSARLPFF - TRBJ2-1 medium-sized TRBV6-1
TGTGCCAGCAGCTTAAGCCCCTCGAACCAAGAGACCCAGTACTTC CASSLSPSNQETQYF - TRBJ2-5 many TRBV7-6
TGTGCGGGCGGAGGCGGACAGGAAGGGGACATTCAGTACTTC CAGGGGQEGDIQYF TRBD1 TRBJ2-4 - TRBV6-1
TGCAGTGCTAGAAAAGGACTGAGCTCCTACAATGAGCAGTTCTTC CSARKGLSSYNEQFF - TRBJ2-1 - TRBV20-1
TGTGCCAGCAGCTTAACACGGCTTCCATACAATGAGCAGTTCTTC CASSLTRLPYNEQFF - TRBJ2-1 - TRBV7-6
TGTGCCAGCCGGCGAACAGTGAACACTGAAGCTTTCTTT CASRRTVNTEAFF - TRBJ1-1 many TRBV6-5